One TCR beta chain is described in this entry. The sample comes from a study of blood T cell repertoires in COVID-19. TCRdb's table, derived via immunoSEQ multiplex PCR, lists solely in-frame clones and lacks some. The profile covers some 370,000 clones, with more than 70% appearing a single time and 8.5% to 12% taken by the ten largest. Germline V gene sequence: CDR1 SGHDT, CDR2 YYEEEE. There are 14 residues in the CDR3. Trimming took 2 bases from V and 4 from J, leaving 12 bases between them. The source is a woman aged 25 to 45 with COVID-19, enrolled during active disease. The V call is TRBV5-6, the J call TRBJ1-1; no definite D call. Sample: peripheral blood. The CDR3 region has the DNA TGTGCCAGCAGCTTCTGGGCGCCCAGCACTGAAGCTTTCTTT. It specifies CASSFWAPSTEAFF.